One sample yielded the 24 T cell receptor beta chains listed below, sequenced in a study of shared clonotypes between healthy human individuals. Here immunoSEQ multiplex PCR was the method, and the copy in TCRdb shows in-frame clones only, minus some. The sample shows about 1.1 million clones, 75% to 80% of them seen only once. Sequencing used memory CD4+ T cells from PBMCs. Specified subset: CD45RA-negative fraction. These receptors were collected from a man between 18 and 29 years old in good health. Some clones in this sample may be carry-over from other donors' samples.

The chain employs TRBV28 and TRBJ2-7; tentatively, D is TRBD1 (6 bases). V lost 5 bases to trimming and J lost 0 bases, with 8 bases between them. Looked up from germline, CDR1 is MDHEN and CDR2 is SYDVKM. This CDR3 has 13 residues. Written as DNA, the CDR3 is TGTGCCAGCAGTGACAGGCGCTCCTACGAGCAGTACTTC. Translated: CASSDRRSYEQYF.

The V gene is TRBV2, the J gene TRBJ1-2; D gene ambiguous. The CDR3 is made up of 13 amino acids. In germline, CDR1 is SNHLY, CDR2 FYNNEI. V was clipped by 7 bases and J by 2 bases, with 11 bases between them. The CDR3 protein is CASTLETNYGYTF. The CDR3 DNA follows: TGTGCCAGCACTCTCGAGACAAACTATGGCTACACCTTC.

This rearrangement joins TRBV30 to TRBJ1-2; unclear D gene. V shed 2 bases and J shed 1 base, with 11 bases lying between them. Germline CDR1 and CDR2: GTSNPN and SVGIG (reference sequence). The CDR3 covers 14 residues. The CDR3 protein is CAWSPGQFNYGYTF. For the CDR3, the DNA is TGTGCCTGGAGTCCCGGCCAGTTTAACTATGGCTACACCTTC.

This chain connects TRBV28 to TRBJ2-7; 11 bases are a match to TRBD2. This CDR3 has 16 residues. With 4 bases clipped from V and 3 bases from J, the junction kept 8 bases outside the gene matches. CDR1 is MDHEN, CDR2 SYDVKM, per germline. The chain's CDR3 is CASSSGLADLRYEQYF. In nucleotides, the CDR3 is TGTGCCAGCAGTTCGGGACTAGCGGACCTTCGCTACGAGCAGTACTTC.

This rearrangement joins TRBV30 to TRBJ2-3, with unresolved D. Trimming took 5 bases from V and 0 from J, leaving 6 bases between them. CDR1 is GTSNPN and CDR2 is SVGIG in the germline V gene (reference sequence). The CDR3 consists of 12 residues. The CDR3 sequence: CAWGVSTDTQYF. CDR3 nucleotide sequence: TGTGCCTGGGGGGTCAGCACAGATACGCAGTATTTT.

This sequence joins TRBV7-3 and TRBJ2-1; 8 nucleotides align to TRBD1. Per the germline V gene, CDR1 is SGHTA and CDR2 is FQGTGA. V shed 5 bases, J shed 5 bases, and the junction held 11 bases outside the gene matches. The CDR3 has 16 residues. The CDR3: CASSVSGTGQNNEQFF. The CDR3 DNA reads as TGTGCCAGCAGCGTCTCAGGGACAGGTCAGAACAATGAGCAGTTCTTC. The variable domain in full, with the rest retrieved from reference TRBV7-3 and TRBJ2-1, is GAGVSQTPSNKVTEKGKYVELRCDPISGHTALYWYRQSLGQGPEFLIYFQGTGAADDSGLPNDRFFAVRPEGSVSTLKIQRTERGDSAVYLCASSVSGTGQNNEQFFGPGTRLTVL.

The rearrangement joins TRBV9 to TRBJ1-3, with TRBD1 matching 7 bases. Germline values: CDR1 SGDLS, CDR2 YYNGEE. The CDR3 has 15 amino acids. The J segment lost 2 bases and the V segment lost 4 bases, leaving 6 bases of the junction unmatched. In nucleotides, the CDR3 is TGTGCCAGCAGCCCTCAACAGGGGACTGGAAACACCATATATTTT. It is translated as CASSPQQGTGNTIYF.

The gene calls are TRBV7-2 and TRBJ2-5; D not certain. V was pared by 6 bases and J by 4 bases, with 12 bases between. In germline, CDR1 is SGHTA, CDR2 FQGNSA. CDR3 length equals 13 residues. CDR3: CASRLAEGETQYF. In DNA, the CDR3 is TGTGCCAGCAGGTTGGCGGAAGGAGAGACCCAGTACTTC.

This sequence joins TRBV28 and TRBJ1-2, with D possibly TRBD1 on 5 matching bases. CDR3 length: 15 amino acids. Germline V gene data show CDR1 as MDHEN and CDR2 as SYDVKM. Trimming took off 5 bases at V and 2 bases at J, with 15 bases between the two ends. The CDR3 sequence is CASSEPGTSNYGYTF. The DNA of the CDR3 is TGTGCCAGCAGTGAACCCGGGACTTCAAACTATGGCTACACCTTC.

This clone was observed once. The chain uses TRBV27 and TRBJ2-5; D unclear. The CDR3 loop spans 15 amino acids. In germline, CDR1 is MNHEY, CDR2 SMNVEV (reference sequence). With 4 bases removed from V and 4 bases from J, the gap between germline ends came to 16 bases. CDR3 DNA sequence: TGTGCCAGCAGTTCGCCTGAAAACAGACGAGAGACCCAGTACTTC. Amino acids: CASSSPENRRETQYF.

The V gene is TRBV9, the J gene TRBJ2-5, with D perhaps TRBD2 (7 bases). There are 15 residues in the CDR3. The germline V gene has CDR1 SGDLS and CDR2 YYNGEE. The V gene lost 4 bases and the J gene lost 3 bases, with 16 bases spanning the gap. CDR3 sequence reads: CASSPRGAGEETQYF. The CDR3 DNA sequence: TGTGCCAGCAGCCCACGGGGGGCGGGGGAAGAGACCCAGTACTTC. Variable domain in full (rest from reference TRBV9 and TRBJ2-5): DSGVTQTPKHLITATGQRVTLRCSPRSGDLSVYWYQQSLDQGLQFLIQYYNGEERAKGNILERFSAQQFPDLHSELNLSSLELGDSALYFCASSPRGAGEETQYFGPGTRLLVL.

The chain has TRBV7-8 and TRBJ2-3; 11 bases map to TRBD2. CDR3 length: 17 residues. Trimming took 5 bases from V and 5 from J; bases not matched to a gene: 12. Looked up from germline, CDR1 is SGHVS and CDR2 is FQNEAQ. The CDR3 loop reads CASSLLTSGSGIDTQYF. For the CDR3, the DNA is TGTGCCAGCAGCCTTCTAACTAGCGGGAGTGGAATAGATACGCAGTATTTT.

The chain carries TRBV7-9 and TRBJ1-3; 8 positions agree with TRBD1. CDR1 SEHNR and CDR2 FQNEAQ come from the germline V gene (reference sequence). J lost 0 bases, V lost 3 bases, and 7 bases had no gene match. This CDR3 is 17 amino acids long. CDR3 loop: CASSLGGRGHSGNTIYF. The CDR3 DNA follows: TGTGCCAGCAGCTTGGGTGGCAGGGGGCACTCTGGAAACACCATATATTTT.

This clone was observed a few times. The chain has TRBV21-1 and TRBJ1-1; the tabulated D call, TRBD1, remains unverified against the DNA. TRBV21-1 is designated a pseudogene. The CDR3 is made up of 14 amino acids. This chain's CDR3 is CASSKSPGGTEAFF. The CDR3 DNA sequence: TGTGCCAGCAGCAAAAGCCCAGGGGGAACTGAAGCTTTCTTT.

This clone was seen just once. The chain employs TRBV29-1 and TRBJ2-2, with TRBD2 matching 10 bases. V lost 4 bases, J lost 6 bases, and 11 bases stayed unmatched. This CDR3 spans 16 amino acids. From germline, CDR1 is SQVTM and CDR2 ANQGSEA. The DNA of the CDR3 is TGCAGCGTTGGGGCTAGCGGGAGCCTCTTGTCCGGGGAGCTGTTTTTT. It codes for CSVGASGSLLSGELFF.

J is TRBJ2-5 and V is TRBV5-4, with TRBD2 identical over 11 bases. The V segment lost 9 bases and the J segment 5 bases; nucleotides outside the gene matches: 9. The germline V gene has CDR1 SGHNT and CDR2 YYREEE (reference sequence). This CDR3 is 14 amino acids long. The CDR3 loop is CATAAGTSGETQYF. As DNA, the CDR3 is TGTGCCACCGCTGCCGGGACTAGCGGTGAGACCCAGTACTTC.

V is TRBV28 and J is TRBJ2-5; 8 nucleotides align to TRBD1. Trimming at V came to 8 bases and at J to 5 bases, leaving 16 bases not matched to a gene. The V gene's germline CDR1 is MDHEN and CDR2 SYDVKM. The CDR3 runs to 16 residues. The CDR3 loop is CASGRQGRATRETQYF. The CDR3 DNA follows: TGTGCCAGCGGCCGACAGGGGCGCGCCACCCGGGAGACCCAGTACTTC. The full variable domain, rest sourced from reference TRBV28 and TRBJ2-5, is DVKVTQSSRYLVKRTGEKVFLECVQDMDHENMFWYRQDPGLGLRLIYFSYDVKMKEKGDIPEGYSVSREKKERFSLILESASTNQTSMYLCASGRQGRATRETQYFGPGTRLLVL.

The chain is built from TRBV5-1 and TRBJ2-2; 10 bases map to TRBD1. CDR3 size: 17 residues. The V and J ends lost 4 bases and 6 bases, in that order; junction bases with no gene match: 12. Germline V CDR1 and CDR2: SGHRS, YFSETQ. The CDR3 sequence is CASSLGQGIISAGELFF. In DNA, the CDR3 is TGCGCCAGCAGCCTGGGACAGGGGATAATCTCCGCCGGGGAGCTGTTTTTT.

J is TRBJ2-6 and V is TRBV5-1, with D possibly matching TRBD2 (6 bases). The CDR3 extends over 16 amino acids. V dropped 0 bases and J dropped 2 bases, with 9 bases sitting between them. CDR1 is SGHRS and CDR2 is YFSETQ in the germline V gene. CDR3 in DNA: TGCGCCAGCAGCTTGGCGCCGGGGGCTGGGGCCAACGTCCTGACTTTC. This codes for CASSLAPGAGANVLTF.

This clone was seen only a few times. J is TRBJ2-7 and V is TRBV6-5; no definite D call. The CDR3 contains 11 residues. Germline CDR1 is MNHEY and CDR2 is SVGAGI. Trimming cost V 6 bases and J 1 base, with 4 bases left between them. CDR3 DNA sequence: TGTGCCAGCAGGCTGTCCTACGAGCAGTACTTC. This encodes CASRLSYEQYF.

The chain uses TRBV28 and TRBJ2-3, with 8 positions matching TRBD2. The ends lost 11 bases at V and 1 base at J; junction bases unmatched: 5. Germline V lookup: CDR1 MDHEN, CDR2 SYDVKM. The CDR3 consists of 13 residues. For the CDR3, the DNA is TGTGCCGGAGCGACTAGCGGCACAGATACGCAGTATTTT. The encoded protein is CAGATSGTDTQYF.

The rearrangement joins TRBV29-1 to TRBJ1-5, with D possibly TRBD1 on 6 matching bases. Trimming cost V 8 bases and J 5 bases, with 22 bases left between them. This CDR3 contains 15 residues. Germline V gives CDR1 SQVTM, CDR2 ANQGSEA. The CDR3 region is CSQWYRAALYQPQHF. CDR3 DNA sequence: TGCAGCCAGTGGTACAGGGCCGCCTTGTATCAGCCCCAGCATTTT.

The rearrangement uses TRBV11-2 and TRBJ1-1; 9 nucleotides align to TRBD1. V dropped 5 bases and J dropped 0; count of bases not matched to a gene: 7. Germline V gene sequence: CDR1 SGHAT, CDR2 FQNNGV. The CDR3 is made up of 16 amino acids. CDR3 amino acids: CASSPRQGGMNTEAFF. In DNA, the CDR3 is TGTGCCAGCAGCCCACGACAGGGGGGAATGAACACTGAAGCTTTCTTT.

The chain is built from TRBV5-1 and TRBJ2-7; 9 bases map to TRBD1. The V segment lost 4 bases and the J segment 6 bases; nucleotides outside the gene matches: 11. CDR1 is SGHRS, CDR2 YFSETQ, per germline. The CDR3 extends over 15 amino acids. CDR3 coding DNA: TGCGCCAGCAGCGATCGACAGGGGGGTTCGGGCGAGCAGTACTTC. Protein product: CASSDRQGGSGEQYF.